Reported below is one T cell receptor (beta chain). Its antigen is not known. These data belong to a study of T-cell reconstitution after alpha-beta-depleted transplantation in children. Regarding the study as a whole: About two months after transplant, alpha-beta T cells reportedly came from several hundred expanded graft clones. It was newly produced T cells that mostly accounted for T-cell counts and diversity one year after transplant. The origin of high day-60 TCRbeta diversity in some patients lay in surviving recipient T cells and thymic progenitors.

Library preparation (for TCRbeta) was performed with unique molecular identifiers. Each CDR3 protein gets one entry after TCRdb re-called the PCR reads with MiXCR. Of about 540,000 distinct CDR3 sequences listed, over 25% are singletons. The CDR3 spans 16 residues. CDR1 is SGHRS and CDR2 is YFSETQ in the germline V gene. J gave up 1 base and V 4 bases, and 6 bases lay outside the gene matches. This receptor was identified in a boy under two years old with Wiskott-Aldrich syndrome, due to receive a stem cell transplant. This specimen consisted of PBMCs, obtained before TCRalphabeta/CD19-depleted stem cell transplant. The V gene is TRBV5-1, the J gene TRBJ2-1; 9 nucleotides align to TRBD2. The CDR3 here is CASSRLAGISYNEQFF. The CDR3 nucleotides read TGCGCCAGCAGCCGGCTAGCGGGGATATCCTACAATGAGCAGTTCTTC. The entire variable domain, with the rest obtained from reference TRBV5-1 and TRBJ2-1, is as follows: KAGVTQTPRYLIKTRGQQVTLSCSPISGHRSVSWYQQTPGQGLQFLFEYFSETQRNKGNFPGRFSGRQFSNSRSEMNVSTLELGDSALYLCASSRLAGISYNEQFFGPGTRLTVL.